Listed below are T cell receptor beta chains from one sample, sequenced in a study of cytomegalovirus exposure and HLA in healthy donors. Profiling relied on immunoSEQ multiplex PCR, and the TCRdb table lists in-frame clones only, not all of them. The sample lists some 180,000 clones; 70% to 85% were seen once. The material sequenced was PBMCs. These receptors came from a girl aged 2-10 years in good health and CMV-seropositive. Both conserved end residues are part of each CDR3. D genes are given only for firm matches. Clone size, where shown, is once, few, many, or a class for clones that have expanded.

V,J,size,D,CDR3,DNA
TRBV6-5,TRBJ2-7,NA,TRBD1,CASTRQGGHEQYF,TGTGCCAGCACCCGACAGGGGGGGCACGAGCAGTACTTC
TRBV28,TRBJ2-1,once,NA,CASSLGHEQFF,TGTGCCAGCAGTTTGGGGCACGAGCAGTTCTTC
TRBV9,TRBJ2-1,NA,NA,CASSDPTGPSSYNEQFF,TGTGCCAGCAGCGATCCGACAGGACCCAGCTCCTACAATGAGCAGTTCTTC
TRBV5-1,TRBJ2-7,once,NA,CASSFTGNSPYEQYF,TGCGCCAGCAGCTTTACAGGGAATTCCCCCTACGAGCAGTACTTC
TRBV29-1,TRBJ1-1,NA,NA,CSVDRSQGTEAFF,TGCAGCGTTGACAGATCCCAGGGCACTGAAGCTTTCTTT
TRBV5-4,TRBJ2-3,NA,TRBD2,CASSVGLALESQYF,TGTGCCAGCAGCGTGGGACTAGCTTTAGAATCGCAGTATTTT
TRBV18,TRBJ2-2,NA,TRBD1,CASSPRQGTTGELFF,TGTGCCAGCTCACCACGACAGGGGACCACCGGGGAGCTGTTTTTT
TRBV28,TRBJ2-7,NA,NA,CASRRQRPYEQYF,TGTGCCAGTCGAAGACAGAGGCCCTACGAGCAGTACTTC
TRBV7-8,TRBJ2-3,NA,TRBD2,CASSLDGGGTITDTQYF,TGTGCCAGCAGCTTGGACGGGGGGGGAACGATCACAGATACGCAGTATTTT
TRBV12-5,TRBJ1-1,NA,TRBD1,CASGFIPGGTEAFF,TGTGCTAGTGGTTTCATCCCAGGGGGAACTGAAGCTTTCTTT
TRBV18,TRBJ1-1,NA,TRBD1,CASSPAQGNTEAFF,TGTGCCAGCTCACCAGCACAGGGGAATACTGAAGCTTTCTTT
TRBV29-1,TRBJ1-1,NA,NA,CSVPKDSSPTTEAFF,TGCAGCGTCCCGAAGGACAGCTCTCCGACCACTGAAGCTTTCTTT
TRBV10-2,TRBJ2-3,once,TRBD1,CASFSSWTGKHTQYF,TGCGCCAGCTTCTCCAGCTGGACAGGGAAACATACGCAGTATTTT
TRBV30,TRBJ2-1,NA,NA,CAWSGPGSGYNEQFF,TGTGCCTGGAGTGGCCCAGGGTCGGGTTACAATGAGCAGTTCTTC
TRBV2,TRBJ2-7,NA,TRBD1,CASTIWTGSSYEQYF,TGTGCCAGCACCATATGGACAGGCTCCTCCTACGAGCAGTACTTC
TRBV12-5,TRBJ1-4,NA,TRBD1,CASGLAPSGQGAPTNEKLFF,TGTGCTAGTGGTTTGGCACCCTCCGGACAGGGGGCGCCAACTAATGAAAAACTGTTTTTT
TRBV19,TRBJ2-6,NA,TRBD1,CASSRDRGGSGANVLTF,TGTGCCAGTAGTCGGGACAGGGGGGGATCTGGGGCCAACGTCCTGACTTTC
TRBV6-1,TRBJ2-7,once,TRBD1,CAIALRDSSYEQYF,TGTGCCATCGCCCTCCGGGACAGCTCCTACGAGCAGTACTTC
TRBV5-4,TRBJ1-1,NA,NA,CASSLFLNSPEAFF,TGTGCCAGCAGCTTGTTCTTGAACAGTCCTGAAGCTTTCTTT
TRBV13,TRBJ1-6,NA,NA,CASSLRGPLHF,TGTGCCAGCAGCTTGCGGGGACCCCTCCACTTT
TRBV28,TRBJ2-7,NA,TRBD2,CASSLGTSGTYEQYF,TGTGCCAGCAGCCTAGGGACTAGCGGAACCTACGAGCAGTACTTC
TRBV6-1,TRBJ1-1,once,NA,CASPRGASNTEAFF,TGTGCCAGCCCCCGGGGGGCTTCGAACACTGAAGCTTTCTTT
TRBV5-1,TRBJ1-4,NA,NA,CASSLGVKGEKLFF,TGCGCCAGCAGCTTGGGGGTAAAGGGGGAAAAACTGTTTTTT
TRBV6-7,TRBJ2-2,NA,TRBD1,CASRADRGTLKRGELFF,TGTGCCAGCAGGGCGGACAGGGGGACCTTAAAGAGGGGGGAGCTGTTTTTT
TRBV4-1,TRBJ2-1,NA,TRBD1,CASSQEGKGGVEQFF,TGCGCCAGCAGCCAAGAGGGGAAAGGGGGCGTTGAGCAGTTCTTC
TRBV28,TRBJ2-1,NA,TRBD2,CASSQTSGVYNEQFF,TGTGCCAGCAGCCAGACTAGCGGGGTTTACAATGAGCAGTTCTTC
TRBV6-6,TRBJ1-6,NA,NA,CASSHGAKGDNSPLHF,TGTGCCAGCAGTCACGGGGCAAAGGGGGATAATTCACCCCTCCACTTT
TRBV28,TRBJ2-5,NA,TRBD2,CASRLAGRTYQETQYF,TGTGCCAGCAGGCTAGCGGGTAGGACGTACCAAGAGACCCAGTACTTC
TRBV5-1,TRBJ2-7,NA,NA,CASSLAPGSSSYEQYF,TGCGCCAGCAGCTTGGCCCCAGGGTCTAGCTCCTACGAGCAGTACTTC
TRBV6-1,TRBJ2-1,NA,TRBD1,CASSPGQGAYNEQFF,TGTGCCAGCAGTCCTGGACAGGGAGCCTACAATGAGCAGTTCTTC
TRBV6-6,TRBJ1-2,NA,NA,CASSYPGNLRTF,TGTGCCAGCAGTTACCCCGGGAACTTACGTACCTTC
TRBV18,TRBJ1-1,NA,TRBD1,CASSRTGVNTEAFF,TGTGCCAGCTCCCGGACAGGGGTGAACACTGAAGCTTTCTTT
TRBV5-6,TRBJ2-3,once,NA,CASGFADTQYF,TGTGCCAGCGGCTTCGCAGATACGCAGTATTTT
TRBV7-6,TRBJ1-1,NA,NA,CASSFQTGLNTEAFF,TGTGCCAGCAGCTTCCAGACAGGCTTGAACACTGAAGCTTTCTTT
TRBV5-1,TRBJ1-2,NA,NA,CASSFPGHGGYTF,TGCGCCAGCAGCTTCCCGGGACATGGAGGCTACACCTTC
TRBV4-1,TRBJ1-2,NA,NA,CASSRAGGYTF,TGCGCCAGCAGCCGTGCTGGCGGCTACACCTTC
TRBV15,TRBJ1-6,once,NA,CATSRDWADYNSPLHF,TGTGCCACCAGCAGAGATTGGGCAGACTATAATTCACCCCTCCACTTT
TRBV2,TRBJ2-7,NA,TRBD2,CASSDIAGPGFYEQYF,TGTGCCAGCAGTGACATAGCGGGACCTGGGTTCTACGAGCAGTACTTC
TRBV23-1,TRBJ1-2,once,NA,CASSPRAGIPLKVAYGYTF,TGCGCCAGCAGTCCCAGGGCGGGGATACCCCTTAAGGTTGCCTATGGCTACACCTTC
TRBV29-1,TRBJ2-3,NA,TRBD2,CSYGTRKTDTQYF,TGCAGCTACGGGACTAGAAAAACAGATACGCAGTATTTT
TRBV7-3,TRBJ2-1,NA,NA,CASSSPTGTGEQFF,TGTGCCAGCAGCTCCCCGACAGGGACTGGTGAGCAGTTCTTC
TRBV19,TRBJ2-1,few,TRBD2,CASGEGSAGGSNEQFF,TGTGCCAGTGGTGAGGGTTCAGCGGGAGGTTCCAATGAGCAGTTCTTC
TRBV5-1,TRBJ2-5,NA,TRBD1,CASSRTGGETQYF,TGCGCCAGCAGCAGGACAGGCGGGGAGACCCAGTACTTC
TRBV6-5,TRBJ2-3,NA,NA,CAGRTNRGDTQYF,TGTGCCGGACGGACGAACCGAGGGGATACGCAGTATTTT
TRBV5-1,TRBJ2-5,NA,NA,CASSRNPSRETQYF,TGCGCCAGCAGCCGGAACCCCAGCAGGGAGACCCAGTACTTC
TRBV10-3,TRBJ1-1,NA,TRBD1,CAIRGGSGNTEAFF,TGTGCCATCAGAGGGGGCTCGGGGAACACTGAAGCTTTCTTT
TRBV28,TRBJ2-1,NA,NA,CASSLAGYYNEQFF,TGTGCCAGCAGTTTAGCGGGATACTACAATGAGCAGTTCTTC
TRBV2,TRBJ1-1,NA,NA,CATKTGNTEAFF,TGTGCCACAAAAACAGGGAACACTGAAGCTTTCTTT
TRBV29-1,TRBJ1-1,NA,TRBD1,CSVPDLDRGGTEAFF,TGCAGCGTCCCCGACCTCGACAGGGGGGGGACTGAAGCTTTCTTT